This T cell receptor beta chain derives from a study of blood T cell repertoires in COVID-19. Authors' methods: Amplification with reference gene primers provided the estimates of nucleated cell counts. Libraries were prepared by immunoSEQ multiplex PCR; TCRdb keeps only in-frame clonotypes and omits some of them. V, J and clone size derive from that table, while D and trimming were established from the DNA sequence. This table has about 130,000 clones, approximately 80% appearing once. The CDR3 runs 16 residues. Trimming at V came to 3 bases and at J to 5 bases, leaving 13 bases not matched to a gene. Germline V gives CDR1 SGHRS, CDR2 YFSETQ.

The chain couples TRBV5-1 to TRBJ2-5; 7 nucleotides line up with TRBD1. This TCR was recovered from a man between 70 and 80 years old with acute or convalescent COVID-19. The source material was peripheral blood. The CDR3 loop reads CASSSDLTGSRETQYF. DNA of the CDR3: TGCGCCAGCAGCTCGGATTTGACAGGGTCAAGGGAGACCCAGTACTTC. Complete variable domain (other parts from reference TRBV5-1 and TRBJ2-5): KAGVTQTPRYLIKTRGQQVTLSCSPISGHRSVSWYQQTPGQGLQFLFEYFSETQRNKGNFPGRFSGRQFSNSRSEMNVSTLELGDSALYLCASSSDLTGSRETQYFGPGTRLLVL.